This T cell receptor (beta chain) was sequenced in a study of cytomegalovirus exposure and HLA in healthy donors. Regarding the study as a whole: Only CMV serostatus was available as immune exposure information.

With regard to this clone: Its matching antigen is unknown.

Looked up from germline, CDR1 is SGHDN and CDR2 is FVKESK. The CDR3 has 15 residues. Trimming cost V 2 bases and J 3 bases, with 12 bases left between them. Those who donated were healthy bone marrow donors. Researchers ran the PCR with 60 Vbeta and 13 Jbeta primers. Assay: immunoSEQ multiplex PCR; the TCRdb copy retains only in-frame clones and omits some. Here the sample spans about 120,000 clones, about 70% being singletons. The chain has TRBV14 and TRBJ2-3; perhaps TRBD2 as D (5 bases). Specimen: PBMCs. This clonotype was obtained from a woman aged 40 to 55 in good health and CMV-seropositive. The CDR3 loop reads CASSQMEAPTDTQYF. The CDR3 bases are TGTGCCAGCAGCCAAATGGAGGCCCCGACAGATACGCAGTATTTT.